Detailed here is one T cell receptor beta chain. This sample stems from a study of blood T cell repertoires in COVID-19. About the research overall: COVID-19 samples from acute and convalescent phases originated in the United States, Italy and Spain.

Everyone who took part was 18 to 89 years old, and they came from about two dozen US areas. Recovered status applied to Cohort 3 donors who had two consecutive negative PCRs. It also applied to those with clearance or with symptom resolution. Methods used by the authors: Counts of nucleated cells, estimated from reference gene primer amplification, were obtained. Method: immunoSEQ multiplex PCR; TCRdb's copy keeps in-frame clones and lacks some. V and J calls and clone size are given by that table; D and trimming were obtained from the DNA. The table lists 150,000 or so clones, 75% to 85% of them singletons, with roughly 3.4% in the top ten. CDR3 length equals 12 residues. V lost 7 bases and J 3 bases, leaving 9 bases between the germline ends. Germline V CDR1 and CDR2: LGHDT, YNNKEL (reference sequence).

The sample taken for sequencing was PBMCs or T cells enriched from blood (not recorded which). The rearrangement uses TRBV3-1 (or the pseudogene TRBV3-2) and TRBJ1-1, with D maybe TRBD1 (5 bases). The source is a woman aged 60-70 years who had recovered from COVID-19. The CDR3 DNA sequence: TGTGCCAGCAACAAAGGGGACACTGAAGCTTTCTTT. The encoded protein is CASNKGDTEAFF.